The sequence of this T cell receptor (beta chain) was determined in a study of blood T cells in healthy people across ages. Study conclusions and caveats: The fall in TCR beta diversity per million T cells was roughly linear with age.

Note on this clonotype: Its specificity is unknown.

This CDR3 contains 14 residues. The germline CDR1 and CDR2 sequences are LGHNA and YSLEER. Trimming shortened V by 4 bases and J by 8 bases, and 14 bases separated the two germline ends. PCR was performed a second time for roughly 7 to 11 cycles using a sample-barcoded 5' primer and a J-beta primer mix. A minimum of 2.5 million CDR3-containing paired-end reads was obtained for each sample. TCRdb analysed the 5' RACE reads with MiXCR anew, one entry per CDR3 protein. The sample shows about 570,000 distinct CDR3 sequences, roughly 29% of them seen only once. Source material: blood. The receptor comes from an older woman in good health. The chain is built from TRBV4-3 and TRBJ1-4, with TRBD1 as a possible D gene (6 bases). In DNA, the CDR3 is TGCGCCAGCAGCCGACTAGGGGGTGGGGAAAAACTGTTTTTT. Its translation is CASSRLGGGEKLFF.